This TCR beta chain was obtained from a study of CD8+ T cells in alopecia areata. Across the whole study: Treated patients were given oral tofacitinib, which was dosed at 5 to 10 mg twice daily. General study findings and limits: In scalp, tofacitinib significantly decreased clonality and expanded CD8+ clones among the top 100. Tofacitinib did not eliminate many expanded lesional clones from scalp or blood.

Germline V gene sequence: CDR1 MNHNY, CDR2 SVGAGI (reference sequence). This CDR3 comprises 15 residues. V was clipped by 0 bases and J by 4 bases, with 12 bases between them. Extracted from the samples, RNA was reverse transcribed into cDNA to serve as the sequencing template. The repertoire was sequenced with immunoSEQ multiplex PCR; TCRdb's copy has only in-frame clones and lacks some. The sample carries roughly 200,000 clones, roughly 53% recorded once. The sample's treatment: oral pan-JAK inhibitor, 5-10 mg twice daily. Note on this clone: The antigen remains unidentified.

The sequence came from a human donor with alopecia areata. The rearrangement links TRBV6-6 to TRBJ1-2; D is ambiguous. The sample was CD8+ T cells sorted from blood, taken at week 24, from a patient treated with tofacitinib. CDR3 coding DNA: TGTGCCAGCAGTTACTCTGCGACGGACTCCTATGGCTACACCTTC. Translating it yields CASSYSATDSYGYTF.